The 5 T cell receptor beta chains below come from one sample, sequenced in a study of blood T cell repertoires in COVID-19 (dated by TCRdb to 2020 to 2021). The receptor library was made with the immunoSEQ multiplex PCR assay. This is the immuneACCESS table as TCRdb keeps it, with only in-frame sequences that have V and J called. A part of the clones is gone; compared with another copy, unresolved V genes explain less than half, and the rest is unexplained. For this sample the table gives hundreds of thousands of clones, of which 88% were detected only once. 2% to 2.5% of the sample is taken by the ten largest. The sequencing input was PBMCs or T cells enriched from blood (not recorded which). These receptors were collected from a woman aged 60-75 years in a cohort exposed to, infected with or recovered from COVID-19 (not recorded which).

The chain employs TRBV5-1 and TRBJ2-7, with TRBD2 matching over 11 bases. The CDR3 runs 18 residues. CDR1 is SGHRS, CDR2 YFSETQ, per germline. The V segment lost 0 bases and the J segment 4 bases; nucleotides outside the gene matches: 12. The CDR3 nucleotides are TGCGCCAGCAGCTTGGAGGTAGCGGGAGGGCCCTTAGGGTACGAGCAGTACTTC. Protein product: CASSLEVAGGPLGYEQYF.

V and J are TRBV18 and TRBJ1-3; D remains ambiguous. V lost 2 bases and J 3 bases, leaving 11 bases between the germline ends. Germline loops: CDR1 KGHSH, CDR2 LQKENI. The CDR3 consists of 15 residues. CDR3: CASSPGTANGNTIYF. The CDR3 nucleotides are TGTGCCAGCTCACCAGGAACAGCTAATGGAAACACCATATATTTT. The entire variable domain, with the rest obtained from reference TRBV18 and TRBJ1-3, is as follows: NAGVMQNPRHLVRRRGQEARLRCSPMKGHSHVYWYRQLPEEGLKFMVYLQKENIIDESGMPKERFSAEFPKEGPSILRIQQVVRGDSAAYFCASSPGTANGNTIYFGEGSWLTVV.

The V call is TRBV5-1, the J call TRBJ2-1, with TRBD2 identical over 7 bases. Germline values: CDR1 SGHRS, CDR2 YFSETQ. V shed 4 bases, J shed 1 base, and the junction held 5 bases outside the gene matches. This CDR3 is built from 15 residues. The CDR3, as DNA: TGCGCCAGCAGCATGACTAGCCAATCCTACAATGAGCAGTTCTTC. Its translation: CASSMTSQSYNEQFF.

This chain connects TRBV25-1 to TRBJ2-2; D remains unclear. This CDR3 spans 15 amino acids. Germline loops: CDR1 MGHDK, CDR2 SYGVNS. The V end lost 2 bases, the J end lost 7 bases, and 14 bases lay between the germline ends. Here the CDR3 DNA reads TGTGCCAGCAGTGAAGAAGCAGGCTCTGGCGGGGAGCTGTTTTTT. The encoded protein is CASSEEAGSGGELFF.

The chain has TRBV28 and TRBJ1-2; no definite D call. Trimming pared 9 bases from V and 6 bases from J, leaving 14 bases between. This CDR3 is 12 amino acids long. Germline CDR1 and CDR2: MDHEN and SYDVKM. The CDR3 loop is CASGDGIDGYTF. CDR3 DNA: TGTGCCAGTGGTGACGGGATCGATGGCTACACCTTC.